Listed below are T cell receptor beta chains from one sample, sequenced in a study of identical twins. TCRdb passed the 5' RACE reads through MiXCR, listing each CDR3 protein once. The sample lists some 630,000 distinct CDR3 sequences, 7.1% occurring once. These data are also associated with another study on yellow fever vaccine responses in identical twins.

Material: PBMCs. Every receptor here comes from a woman aged 18-29 years in good health. Both conserved end residues are part of each CDR3. Fields, in order: clone size, V gene, J gene, D gene, CDR3 protein, CDR3 DNA. A D gene is named only where the DNA matches it firmly. Clone size is not always given. Where it is, it says once, few, many or a class for expanded clones.

clone size: .; V gene: TRBV4-1; J gene: TRBJ2-7; D gene: TRBD2; CDR3 protein: CASSQEGGSHEQYF; CDR3 DNA: TGCGCCAGCAGCCAAGAGGGAGGGAGCCACGAGCAGTACTTC
clone size: many; V gene: TRBV9; J gene: TRBJ1-4; D gene: .; CDR3 protein: CASSGTVNEKLFF; CDR3 DNA: TGTGCCAGCAGCGGGACAGTTAATGAAAAACTGTTTTTT
clone size: few; V gene: TRBV6-1; J gene: TRBJ1-2; D gene: .; CDR3 protein: CASSGVMSYGYTF; CDR3 DNA: TGTGCCAGCAGTGGGGTTATGAGCTATGGCTACACCTTC
clone size: .; V gene: TRBV3-1; J gene: TRBJ2-3; D gene: TRBD2; CDR3 protein: CASSRGTSGSRADTQYF; CDR3 DNA: TGTGCCAGCAGCCGGGGGACTAGCGGGAGTAGGGCAGATACGCAGTATTTT
clone size: .; V gene: TRBV25-1; J gene: TRBJ2-7; D gene: TRBD1; CDR3 protein: CASSEYRGPGEQYF; CDR3 DNA: TGTGCCAGCAGTGAATACAGGGGGCCGGGGGAGCAGTACTTC
clone size: .; V gene: TRBV10-3; J gene: TRBJ1-1; D gene: .; CDR3 protein: CAISVHRFPGGDTEAFF; CDR3 DNA: TGTGCCATCAGTGTGCACAGGTTCCCAGGAGGGGACACTGAAGCTTTCTTT
clone size: .; V gene: TRBV7-9; J gene: TRBJ2-1; D gene: .; CDR3 protein: CASSLGGAPRNEQFF; CDR3 DNA: TGTGCCAGCAGCTTAGGGGGGGCGCCCCGAAATGAGCAGTTCTTC
clone size: few; V gene: TRBV29-1; J gene: TRBJ2-7; D gene: .; CDR3 protein: CSVQGYAYEQYF; CDR3 DNA: TGCAGCGTCCAAGGTTACGCCTACGAGCAGTACTTC
clone size: many; V gene: TRBV5-1; J gene: TRBJ2-1; D gene: TRBD1; CDR3 protein: CASSLVWDRYNEQFF; CDR3 DNA: TGCGCCAGCAGCTTGGTATGGGACAGATACAATGAGCAGTTCTTC
clone size: .; V gene: TRBV21-1; J gene: TRBJ2-5; D gene: .; CDR3 protein: CASSNEGTGDQETQYF; CDR3 DNA: TGTGCCAGCAGCAACGAGGGGACAGGTGACCAAGAGACCCAGTACTTC
clone size: .; V gene: TRBV6-5; J gene: TRBJ2-6; D gene: TRBD1; CDR3 protein: CASSYSRGTGESGANVLTF; CDR3 DNA: TGTGCCAGCAGTTACTCGAGGGGAACAGGGGAGTCTGGGGCCAACGTCCTGACTTTC
clone size: many; V gene: TRBV2; J gene: TRBJ2-1; D gene: TRBD2; CDR3 protein: CASTTTSGRTNEQFF; CDR3 DNA: TGTGCCAGCACGACCACTAGCGGGAGGACGAATGAGCAGTTCTTC
clone size: .; V gene: TRBV6-1; J gene: TRBJ2-2; D gene: TRBD2; CDR3 protein: CASRSTPGLHSSTGELFF; CDR3 DNA: TGTGCCAGCAGGTCAACCCCGGGACTACACTCGAGCACCGGGGAGCTGTTTTTT
clone size: .; V gene: TRBV20-1; J gene: TRBJ2-2; D gene: TRBD2; CDR3 protein: CSAGSGERNTGELFF; CDR3 DNA: TGCAGTGCTGGAAGCGGGGAACGGAACACCGGGGAGCTGTTTTTT
clone size: .; V gene: TRBV10-3; J gene: TRBJ2-5; D gene: .; CDR3 protein: CAISESRVGSQETQYF; CDR3 DNA: TGTGCCATCAGTGAGTCGCGGGTCGGTTCCCAAGAGACCCAGTACTTC
clone size: .; V gene: TRBV29-1; J gene: TRBJ2-2; D gene: .; CDR3 protein: CSVYKRANTGELFF; CDR3 DNA: TGCAGCGTTTATAAGCGAGCGAACACCGGGGAGCTGTTTTTT
clone size: .; V gene: TRBV6-6; J gene: TRBJ2-4; D gene: .; CDR3 protein: CASRGGENIQYF; CDR3 DNA: TGTGCCAGCAGGGGCGGGGAAAACATTCAGTACTTC
clone size: many; V gene: TRBV29-1; J gene: TRBJ2-5; D gene: TRBD1; CDR3 protein: CSVDRGQGRETQYF; CDR3 DNA: TGCAGCGTCGACCGAGGACAGGGGAGGGAGACCCAGTACTTC
clone size: .; V gene: TRBV11-1; J gene: TRBJ1-6; D gene: TRBD1; CDR3 protein: CASSLVWTPGTGGNSPLHF; CDR3 DNA: TGTGCCAGCAGCTTAGTGTGGACGCCGGGAACAGGGGGGAATTCACCCCTCCACTTT
clone size: few; V gene: TRBV10-3; J gene: TRBJ1-3; D gene: .; CDR3 protein: CAISELGPAGGNTIYF; CDR3 DNA: TGTGCCATCAGTGAGTTGGGACCCGCCGGTGGAAACACCATATATTTT
clone size: many; V gene: TRBV4-1; J gene: TRBJ1-4; D gene: .; CDR3 protein: CASSQDGPGRFF; CDR3 DNA: TGCGCCAGCAGCCAAGATGGGCCAGGCCGGTTTTTT
clone size: few; V gene: TRBV29-1; J gene: TRBJ2-7; D gene: .; CDR3 protein: CSVAGTFYEQYF; CDR3 DNA: TGCAGCGTTGCCGGGACTTTCTACGAGCAGTACTTC
clone size: .; V gene: TRBV13; J gene: TRBJ2-3; D gene: .; CDR3 protein: CASPSLGALPDTQYF; CDR3 DNA: TGTGCCAGCCCCTCACTGGGGGCGCTTCCAGATACGCAGTATTTT
clone size: .; V gene: TRBV4-1; J gene: TRBJ2-7; D gene: .; CDR3 protein: CASSGISATGSYEQYF; CDR3 DNA: TGCGCCAGCAGCGGCATTAGCGCCACCGGATCCTACGAGCAGTACTTC
clone size: many; V gene: TRBV7-9; J gene: TRBJ1-2; D gene: .; CDR3 protein: CASSFDTSYTF; CDR3 DNA: TGTGCCAGCAGCTTTGATACAAGCTACACCTTC
clone size: few; V gene: TRBV14; J gene: TRBJ2-2; D gene: .; CDR3 protein: CASSQVWGVPGELFF; CDR3 DNA: TGTGCCAGCAGCCAAGTCTGGGGGGTCCCCGGGGAGCTGTTTTTT
clone size: few; V gene: TRBV5-1; J gene: TRBJ2-5; D gene: TRBD2; CDR3 protein: CASAPGLAQETQYF; CDR3 DNA: TGCGCCAGCGCCCCGGGACTAGCGCAAGAGACCCAGTACTTC
clone size: many; V gene: TRBV29-1; J gene: TRBJ2-1; D gene: TRBD2; CDR3 protein: CSVGSSGRGGSYNEQFF; CDR3 DNA: TGCAGCGTTGGATCTAGCGGGAGGGGAGGATCCTACAATGAGCAGTTCTTC
clone size: .; V gene: TRBV10-3; J gene: TRBJ1-2; D gene: TRBD1; CDR3 protein: CAISEMTGDYGYTF; CDR3 DNA: TGTGCCATCAGTGAGATGACAGGGGACTATGGCTACACCTTC